Listed below are T cell receptor beta chains from one sample, sequenced in a study of cytomegalovirus exposure and HLA in healthy donors. Data came from immunoSEQ multiplex PCR; TCRdb stores just in-frame clones and leaves some out. The data contain some 140,000 clones, roughly 70% of them singletons. The specimen was PBMCs. All receptors come from a human donor in good health. Both conserved end residues are part of each CDR3. Each record gives: CDR3 protein, CDR3 DNA, clone size, J gene, V gene, CDR3 length, D gene. A D gene is named only where the DNA matches it firmly. Size tells how often a clone was seen (once, few, many) or the class of an expanded clone, and some rows leave it out.

CDR3aa: CASRRAGRGATEAFF; CDR3nt: TGTGCCAGCAGGCGGGCGGGGAGAGGAGCTACTGAAGCTTTCTTT; abundance: few; j_gene: TRBJ1-1; v_gene: TRBV27; len: 15; d_gene: .
CDR3aa: CASSSGSLSYEQYF; CDR3nt: TGTGCCAGCAGTAGCGGGAGTCTATCCTACGAGCAGTACTTC; abundance: .; j_gene: TRBJ2-7; v_gene: TRBV2; len: 14; d_gene: TRBD2
CDR3aa: CASSLAPRDRDSYEQYF; CDR3nt: TGTGCCAGCAGCTTAGCCCCCCGGGACAGAGACTCCTACGAGCAGTACTTC; abundance: .; j_gene: TRBJ2-7; v_gene: TRBV7-2; len: 17; d_gene: TRBD1
CDR3aa: CASSLGHSNQPQHF; CDR3nt: TGTGCCAGCAGCCTCGGACATAGCAATCAGCCCCAGCATTTT; abundance: few; j_gene: TRBJ1-5; v_gene: TRBV7-2; len: 14; d_gene: .
CDR3aa: CASSMDASGGGGYEQYF; CDR3nt: TGTGCCAGTAGTATGGACGCCTCAGGAGGGGGGGGTTACGAGCAGTACTTC; abundance: .; j_gene: TRBJ2-7; v_gene: TRBV19; len: 17; d_gene: .
CDR3aa: CAIRLDRTNTEAFF; CDR3nt: TGTGCCATCAGGCTTGACAGGACCAACACTGAAGCTTTCTTT; abundance: .; j_gene: TRBJ1-1; v_gene: TRBV10-3; len: 14; d_gene: .
CDR3aa: CASSVQPGLAGVIVDTQYF; CDR3nt: TGCGCCAGCAGCGTCCAACCGGGACTAGCGGGAGTTATCGTAGATACGCAGTATTTT; abundance: few; j_gene: TRBJ2-3; v_gene: TRBV4-1; len: 19; d_gene: TRBD2
CDR3aa: CASSAKGDTYEQYF; CDR3nt: TGTGCCAGCAGCGCGAAGGGGGACACCTACGAGCAGTACTTC; abundance: .; j_gene: TRBJ2-7; v_gene: TRBV7-9; len: 14; d_gene: .
CDR3aa: CASSSGVAGLTYEQYF; CDR3nt: TGTGCCAGCAGCTCCGGGGTAGCGGGACTTACCTACGAGCAGTACTTC; abundance: .; j_gene: TRBJ2-7; v_gene: TRBV5-4; len: 16; d_gene: TRBD2
CDR3aa: CASRPGLAGGTTNEQFF; CDR3nt: TGCGCCAGCAGGCCGGGACTAGCGGGAGGCACAACGAATGAGCAGTTCTTC; abundance: .; j_gene: TRBJ2-1; v_gene: TRBV10-2; len: 17; d_gene: TRBD2
CDR3aa: CASSVAGTSYEQYF; CDR3nt: TGTGCCAGCAGTGTAGCGGGCACCTCCTACGAGCAGTACTTC; abundance: .; j_gene: TRBJ2-7; v_gene: TRBV6-1; len: 14; d_gene: TRBD2
CDR3aa: CSGGGSYEQYF; CDR3nt: TGCAGTGGGGGGGGATCCTACGAGCAGTACTTC; abundance: .; j_gene: TRBJ2-7; v_gene: TRBV20-1; len: 11; d_gene: TRBD2
CDR3aa: CSVEEDGTGETQYF; CDR3nt: TGCAGCGTTGAAGAGGACGGGACAGGAGAGACCCAGTACTTC; abundance: .; j_gene: TRBJ2-5; v_gene: TRBV29-1; len: 14; d_gene: TRBD1
CDR3aa: CASRANRGGEAFF; CDR3nt: TGCGCCAGCAGGGCAAACAGGGGCGGTGAAGCTTTCTTT; abundance: .; j_gene: TRBJ1-1; v_gene: TRBV10-1; len: 13; d_gene: TRBD1
CDR3aa: CASGPELQGDNSPLHF; CDR3nt: TGTGCCAGCGGGCCTGAATTACAGGGGGATAATTCACCCCTCCACTTT; abundance: .; j_gene: TRBJ1-6; v_gene: TRBV2; len: 16; d_gene: TRBD1
CDR3aa: CASSNTGDNEQFF; CDR3nt: TGTGCCAGCAGCAATACAGGGGACAATGAGCAGTTCTTC; abundance: .; j_gene: TRBJ2-1; v_gene: TRBV11-2; len: 13; d_gene: TRBD1
CDR3aa: CASSYGTGPGEQYF; CDR3nt: TGTGCCAGCAGCTACGGGACAGGGCCGGGCGAGCAGTACTTC; abundance: .; j_gene: TRBJ2-7; v_gene: TRBV7-2; len: 14; d_gene: TRBD1
CDR3aa: CASLPRFGSYEQYF; CDR3nt: TGTGCCAGCCTCCCCCGGTTCGGGTCCTACGAGCAGTACTTC; abundance: .; j_gene: TRBJ2-7; v_gene: TRBV6-1; len: 14; d_gene: .
CDR3aa: CASSLGTLSEQFF; CDR3nt: TGTGCCAGCAGCTTAGGGACTCTGAGTGAGCAGTTCTTC; abundance: .; j_gene: TRBJ2-1; v_gene: TRBV7-2; len: 13; d_gene: .
CDR3aa: CASSLTGDYGYTF; CDR3nt: TGTGCCAGCAGCTTGACAGGGGATTATGGCTACACCTTC; abundance: .; j_gene: TRBJ1-2; v_gene: TRBV5-8; len: 13; d_gene: TRBD1
CDR3aa: CASSPGTGDHEQFF; CDR3nt: TGTGCCAGCAGTCCCGGGACAGGGGATCATGAGCAGTTCTTC; abundance: .; j_gene: TRBJ2-1; v_gene: TRBV27; len: 14; d_gene: TRBD1
CDR3aa: CATNSGDYGYTF; CDR3nt: TGTGCCACCAACTCAGGGGACTATGGCTACACCTTC; abundance: once; j_gene: TRBJ1-2; v_gene: TRBV28; len: 12; d_gene: .
CDR3aa: CASSQEGGGYDQPQHF; CDR3nt: TGCGCCAGCAGCCAAGAGGGGGGGGGATATGATCAGCCCCAGCATTTT; abundance: .; j_gene: TRBJ1-5; v_gene: TRBV4-1; len: 16; d_gene: .
CDR3aa: CASSPQGIQETQYF; CDR3nt: TGTGCCAGCAGCCCCCAGGGGATCCAAGAGACCCAGTACTTC; abundance: few; j_gene: TRBJ2-5; v_gene: TRBV7-9; len: 14; d_gene: .
CDR3aa: CASSSAGGSYEQYF; CDR3nt: TGTGCCAGCAGTTCGGCCGGGGGGTCCTACGAGCAGTACTTC; abundance: .; j_gene: TRBJ2-7; v_gene: TRBV6-5; len: 14; d_gene: TRBD2
CDR3aa: CASSLGQGTDEQFF; CDR3nt: TGCGCCAGCAGCCTAGGACAGGGGACGGATGAGCAGTTCTTC; abundance: .; j_gene: TRBJ2-1; v_gene: TRBV4-1; len: 14; d_gene: TRBD1
CDR3aa: CASSPIAGTSGSSYEQYF; CDR3nt: TGTGCCAGCAGTCCCATTGCCGGGACTAGCGGGAGCTCCTACGAGCAGTACTTC; abundance: .; j_gene: TRBJ2-7; v_gene: TRBV28; len: 18; d_gene: TRBD2
CDR3aa: CASSTGAGTDTQYF; CDR3nt: TGCGCCAGCAGCACAGGGGCGGGCACAGATACGCAGTATTTT; abundance: .; j_gene: TRBJ2-3; v_gene: TRBV5-1; len: 14; d_gene: TRBD1
CDR3aa: CASSSLAGVDEQYF; CDR3nt: TGCGCCAGCAGCAGCCTAGCGGGAGTAGACGAGCAGTACTTC; abundance: few; j_gene: TRBJ2-7; v_gene: TRBV5-1; len: 14; d_gene: TRBD2
CDR3aa: CASSFSSGSSYNEQFF; CDR3nt: TGTGCCAGCAGCTTCTCTAGCGGGAGCTCCTACAATGAGCAGTTCTTC; abundance: .; j_gene: TRBJ2-1; v_gene: TRBV11-3; len: 16; d_gene: TRBD2
CDR3aa: CASSLWLAGGLNEQFF; CDR3nt: TGTGCCAGCAGCTTATGGCTAGCGGGAGGGCTTAATGAGCAGTTCTTC; abundance: .; j_gene: TRBJ2-1; v_gene: TRBV11-2; len: 16; d_gene: TRBD2
CDR3aa: CASSSAPDRNEKLFF; CDR3nt: TGTGCCAGCAGTTCCGCCCCGGACAGAAATGAAAAACTGTTTTTT; abundance: .; j_gene: TRBJ1-4; v_gene: TRBV28; len: 15; d_gene: .
CDR3aa: CASSPGLADQSGTGELFF; CDR3nt: TGTGCCAGCAGTCCGGGACTAGCGGACCAGAGTGGCACCGGGGAGCTGTTTTTT; abundance: .; j_gene: TRBJ2-2; v_gene: TRBV5-4; len: 18; d_gene: TRBD2
CDR3aa: CASSQDPGNTEAFF; CDR3nt: TGCGCCAGCAGCCAAGATCCGGGGAACACTGAAGCTTTCTTT; abundance: .; j_gene: TRBJ1-1; v_gene: TRBV4-1; len: 14; d_gene: .
CDR3aa: CSGRQGGTQYF; CDR3nt: TGCAGCGGCAGACAGGGGGGGACCCAGTACTTC; abundance: .; j_gene: TRBJ2-5; v_gene: TRBV29-1; len: 11; d_gene: TRBD1
CDR3aa: CASQTGPSQPQHF; CDR3nt: TGTGCCAGCCAAACAGGCCCCTCTCAGCCCCAGCATTTT; abundance: .; j_gene: TRBJ1-5; v_gene: TRBV7-2; len: 13; d_gene: .
CDR3aa: CASGTYDSYEQYF; CDR3nt: TGTGCCAGCGGGACTTATGATTCCTACGAGCAGTACTTC; abundance: .; j_gene: TRBJ2-7; v_gene: TRBV7-8; len: 13; d_gene: .
CDR3aa: CASSLDVRDRGSYEQYF; CDR3nt: TGTGCCAGCAGCTTAGATGTCCGGGACAGGGGGTCCTACGAGCAGTACTTC; abundance: .; j_gene: TRBJ2-7; v_gene: TRBV11-3; len: 17; d_gene: TRBD1
CDR3aa: CASSLAGIQETQYF; CDR3nt: TGTGCCAGCAGCTTAGCGGGCATCCAAGAGACCCAGTACTTC; abundance: few; j_gene: TRBJ2-5; v_gene: TRBV7-9; len: 14; d_gene: .
CDR3aa: CASRSGADTGELFF; CDR3nt: TGTGCCAGCAGATCGGGTGCCGACACCGGGGAGCTGTTTTTT; abundance: .; j_gene: TRBJ2-2; v_gene: TRBV27; len: 14; d_gene: .
CDR3aa: CASSLAGTAYGYTF; CDR3nt: TGTGCCAGCAGCTTAGCCGGGACAGCCTATGGCTACACCTTC; abundance: .; j_gene: TRBJ1-2; v_gene: TRBV11-2; len: 14; d_gene: TRBD1
CDR3aa: CASSDGTPGGEQYF; CDR3nt: TGCGCCAGTTCAGACGGGACACCTGGAGGTGAGCAGTACTTC; abundance: few; j_gene: TRBJ2-7; v_gene: TRBV5-1; len: 14; d_gene: .
CDR3aa: CASSQNYLGSGNTIYF; CDR3nt: TGCGCCAGCAGCCAAAACTACCTGGGCTCTGGAAACACCATATATTTT; abundance: many; j_gene: TRBJ1-3; v_gene: TRBV4-3; len: 16; d_gene: .
CDR3aa: CASSPGRAGEQYF; CDR3nt: TGTGCTAGCAGCCCCGGGAGGGCGGGAGAGCAGTACTTC; abundance: .; j_gene: TRBJ2-7; v_gene: TRBV7-7; len: 13; d_gene: TRBD2
CDR3aa: CASSTSTGPYYGYTF; CDR3nt: TGTGCCAGTAGTACCTCGACAGGGCCCTACTATGGCTACACCTTC; abundance: .; j_gene: TRBJ1-2; v_gene: TRBV19; len: 15; d_gene: TRBD1
CDR3aa: CASSRTSLISYEQYF; CDR3nt: TGTGCCAGCAGCAGGACTAGCCTTATATCCTACGAGCAGTACTTC; abundance: .; j_gene: TRBJ2-7; v_gene: TRBV11-2; len: 15; d_gene: TRBD2
CDR3aa: CASSTGQANYGYTF; CDR3nt: TGTGCCAGCAGCACGGGACAGGCGAACTATGGCTACACCTTC; abundance: once; j_gene: TRBJ1-2; v_gene: TRBV5-4; len: 14; d_gene: TRBD1
CDR3aa: CASSLGQGARGYTF; CDR3nt: TGTGCCAGCTCCCTCGGACAGGGGGCGCGAGGCTACACCTTC; abundance: .; j_gene: TRBJ1-2; v_gene: TRBV18; len: 14; d_gene: TRBD1
CDR3aa: CASRDWLGTRGLSEQYF; CDR3nt: TGTGCCAGCAGAGATTGGTTGGGAACTAGAGGCCTATCGGAGCAGTACTTC; abundance: .; j_gene: TRBJ2-7; v_gene: TRBV6-7; len: 17; d_gene: .
CDR3aa: CASSRLRETYGYTF; CDR3nt: TGTGCCAGCAGCCGCCTCAGGGAAACGTATGGCTACACCTTC; abundance: .; j_gene: TRBJ1-2; v_gene: TRBV28; len: 14; d_gene: .
CDR3aa: CASGRDRQQFF; CDR3nt: TGCGCCAGCGGGAGGGACAGGCAGCAGTTCTTC; abundance: .; j_gene: TRBJ2-1; v_gene: TRBV5-1; len: 11; d_gene: .